Each of the 10 T cell receptor beta chains below was sequenced from the same sample in a study of cytomegalovirus exposure and HLA in healthy donors. PCR involved 60 Vbeta and 13 Jbeta primers. Data came from immunoSEQ multiplex PCR; TCRdb stores just in-frame clones and leaves some out. The table lists under 300,000 clones, around 65% of them singletons. Material for sequencing was PBMCs. These receptors were collected from a female donor in good health and CMV-seronegative.

The chain links TRBV7-2 to TRBJ1-4, with a possible D match to TRBD1 (6 bases). CDR1 and CDR2 from the germline V gene are SGHTA and FQGNSA. CDR3 length equals 15 residues. Trimming took off 4 bases at V and 4 bases at J, with 13 bases between the two ends. CDR3 residues: CASSSGQSYNEKLFF. The CDR3 region has the DNA TGTGCCAGCAGCTCAGGACAGTCATATAATGAAAAACTGTTTTTT. The full variable domain, rest sourced from reference TRBV7-2 and TRBJ1-4, is GAGVSQSPSNKVTEKGKDVELRCDPISGHTALYWYRQSLGQGLEFLIYFQGNSAPDKSGLPSDRFSAERTGGSVSTLTIQRTQQEDSAVYLCASSSGQSYNEKLFFGSGTQLSVL.

The chain couples TRBV28 to TRBJ2-7, with 8 nucleotides matching TRBD2. V was clipped by 2 bases and J by 1 base; unmatched bases: 7. Germline loops: CDR1 MDHEN, CDR2 SYDVKM. The CDR3 is 16 amino acids. CDR3 sequence reads: CASSLIPREGSYEQYF. The CDR3 DNA reads as TGTGCCAGCAGTTTAATTCCCCGGGAGGGGTCCTACGAGCAGTACTTC.

The chain couples TRBV5-1 to TRBJ2-5; D ambiguous. Germline assignment: CDR1 SGHRS and CDR2 YFSETQ. V was shortened by 5 bases and J by 1 base, with 6 bases between the two germline ends. This CDR3 spans 12 amino acids. The CDR3 DNA sequence: TGCGCCAGCAGTACATCCCAAGAGACCCAGTACTTC. Protein: CASSTSQETQYF.

J is TRBJ2-3 and V is TRBV19; TRBD2 is a possible D gene (6 bases). The CDR3 has 16 amino acids. Germline V gene sequence: CDR1 LNHDA, CDR2 SQIVND (reference sequence). V dropped 5 bases and J dropped 0 bases, with 15 bases sitting between them. Written as DNA, the CDR3 is TGTGCCAGTAGTCTGCGACTAGAGAGGAGCACAGATACGCAGTATTTT. Translated: CASSLRLERSTDTQYF.

The rearrangement links TRBV5-1 to TRBJ2-3, with a possible D match to TRBD1 (5 bases). The CDR3 totals 14 residues. The germline V and J ends were trimmed by 0 bases and 5 bases, with 10 bases remaining between them. CDR1 SGHRS and CDR2 YFSETQ come from the germline V gene. The CDR3 sequence: CASSLGQGGDTQYF. CDR3 in DNA: TGCGCCAGCAGCTTGGGTCAGGGTGGAGATACGCAGTATTTT.

The chain joins TRBV11-1 to TRBJ2-1, with D tentatively TRBD1 (6 bases). The CDR3 loop spans 17 amino acids. In germline, CDR1 is SGHAT, CDR2 FQDESV (reference sequence). The V and J ends lost 5 bases and 2 bases respectively, with 19 bases between them. CDR3 sequence: CASSLPKQGDAYNEQFF. The CDR3 DNA follows: TGTGCCAGCAGCCTACCCAAACAGGGAGATGCCTACAATGAGCAGTTCTTC.

The genes are TRBV28 and TRBJ1-1; no definite D call. The CDR3 is made up of 13 amino acids. Germline CDR1 MDHEN, CDR2 SYDVKM. V was cut by 4 bases and J by 1 base, with 7 bases left in between. For the CDR3, the DNA is TGTGCCAGCAGTTCTCCTCCGAACACTGAAGCTTTCTTT. Translation gives CASSSPPNTEAFF.

This clone was observed once. The rearrangement joins TRBV5-1 to TRBJ2-1; the D gene is possibly TRBD2 (5 bases). Trimming pared 0 bases from V and 5 bases from J, leaving 6 bases between. The CDR3 runs 13 residues. Germline values: CDR1 SGHRS, CDR2 YFSETQ. The CDR3 sequence is CASSLGGDNEQFF. CDR3 DNA sequence: TGCGCCAGCAGCTTGGGGGGAGACAATGAGCAGTTCTTC.

This clone came up once. The chain links TRBV5-1 to TRBJ2-1, with 9 positions matching TRBD2. Germline V CDR1 and CDR2: SGHRS, YFSETQ. This CDR3 contains 16 residues. The ends lost 2 bases at V and 4 bases at J; junction bases unmatched: 7. The CDR3 coding sequence is TGCGCCAGCAGCTTACTAGCGGGTGGGGCATACAATGAGCAGTTCTTC. Amino acids: CASSLLAGGAYNEQFF.

This chain uses TRBV2 with TRBJ2-2, with D possibly being TRBD1 (6 bases). Trimming pared 4 bases from V and 2 bases from J, leaving 11 bases between. The length of the CDR3 is 15 residues. Germline CDR1 and CDR2: SNHLY and FYNNEI. CDR3 amino acids: CASSGDTENTGELFF. In DNA, the CDR3 is TGTGCCAGCAGTGGGGACACCGAAAACACCGGGGAGCTGTTTTTT.